These 23 T cell receptor beta chains were sequenced from one sample in a study of control samples from healthy donors and cancer patients. The assay was immunoSEQ multiplex PCR, and TCRdb's table has in-frame clones only and misses some. The repertoire holds about 45,000 clones, with less than 95% as singletons. The sample consisted of PBMCs. These receptor sequences come from a woman in her 40s with head and neck cancer.

The CDR3 sequence is CASSPRDRDTDTQYF. CDR3 nucleotide sequence: TGTGCCAGCAGCCCCCGGGACAGGGACACAGATACGCAGTATTTT. This sequence joins TRBV3-1 (or the pseudogene TRBV3-2) and TRBJ2-3; 9 positions match TRBD1. The CDR3 contains 15 residues. Germline V lookup: CDR1 LGHDT, CDR2 YNNKEL (reference sequence). Losses at the gene ends were 4 bases for V and 2 bases for J; bases not matched to a gene: 4.

This chain uses TRBV5-6 with TRBJ1-6; 7 bases align to TRBD1. Germline V gene sequence: CDR1 SGHDT, CDR2 YYEEEE. The CDR3 totals 14 residues. Trimming removed 4 bases from V and 5 bases from J; junction bases left unmatched: 3. CDR3 region: CASSPGQDNSPLHF. In DNA, the CDR3 is TGTGCCAGCAGCCCCGGACAGGATAATTCACCCCTCCACTTT. The entire variable domain, with the rest obtained from reference TRBV5-6 and TRBJ1-6, is as follows: DAGVTQSPTHLIKTRGQQVTLRCSPKSGHDTVSWYQQALGQGPQFIFQYYEEEERQRGNFPDRFSGHQFPNYSSELNVNALLLGDSALYLCASSPGQDNSPLHFGNGTRLTVT.

The chain is built from TRBV5-6 and TRBJ2-7; D possibly corresponds to TRBD2 (5 bases). The CDR3 loop spans 14 amino acids. Looked up from germline, CDR1 is SGHDT and CDR2 is YYEEEE. V was trimmed by 2 bases and J by 2 bases, leaving 11 bases between them. CDR3 residues: CASSFRTAAYEQYF. As DNA, the CDR3 is TGTGCCAGCAGCTTTAGGACTGCGGCCTACGAGCAGTACTTC. Using reference TRBV5-6 and TRBJ2-7 for the parts outside the CDR3, the full variable domain is DAGVTQSPTHLIKTRGQQVTLRCSPKSGHDTVSWYQQALGQGPQFIFQYYEEEERQRGNFPDRFSGHQFPNYSSELNVNALLLGDSALYLCASSFRTAAYEQYFGPGTRLTVT.

The J gene is TRBJ1-3, the V gene TRBV27, with TRBD1 matching over 8 bases. The CDR3 totals 19 residues. With 2 bases clipped from V and 0 bases from J, the junction kept 12 bases outside the gene matches. Germline CDR1 is MNHEY and CDR2 is SMNVEV (reference sequence). The CDR3 DNA follows: TGTGCCAGCAGTTTACGATTGGACAGGGACACTATCTCTGGAAACACCATATATTTT. Protein: CASSLRLDRDTISGNTIYF.

The chain combines TRBV6-1 with TRBJ1-5; 9 positions agree with TRBD1. Losses at the gene ends were 2 bases for V and 7 bases for J; bases not matched to a gene: 9. Germline CDR1 is MNHNS and CDR2 is SASEGT. The CDR3 extends over 16 amino acids. CDR3 DNA sequence: TGTGCCAGCAGTGAAACTCCGGGACAGGGTTGGCAGCCCCAGCATTTT. It is translated as CASSETPGQGWQPQHF.

The CDR3 spells CASSLISGYNSPLHF. In DNA, the CDR3 is TGCGCCAGCAGCTTGATTTCAGGGTATAATTCACCCCTCCACTTT. The chain has TRBV5-1 and TRBJ1-6, with D perhaps TRBD1 (5 bases). The CDR3 has 15 residues. The V and J ends lost 1 base and 4 bases respectively, with 9 bases between them. Germline CDR1 SGHRS, CDR2 YFSETQ.

The chain links TRBV6-5 to TRBJ2-3; 9 nucleotides agree with TRBD1. V shed 11 bases, J shed 5 bases, and the junction held 8 bases outside the gene matches. From germline, CDR1 is MNHEY and CDR2 SVGAGI. The CDR3 consists of 13 residues. The DNA for the CDR3 is TGTGCCTTTAGGGACAGGGCTAAAGATACGCAGTATTTT. It encodes CAFRDRAKDTQYF.

V and J are TRBV5-1 and TRBJ1-1; D ambiguous. This CDR3 contains 13 residues. The V end lost 4 bases, the J end lost 6 bases, and 13 bases lay between the germline ends. Per the germline V gene, CDR1 is SGHRS and CDR2 is YFSETQ. CDR3 DNA: TGCGCCAGCAGCACAGATCAGGCACCTGAAGCTTTCTTT. Amino acid sequence: CASSTDQAPEAFF. Based on the CDR3 plus reference TRBV5-1 and TRBJ1-1, the full variable domain is KAGVTQTPRYLIKTRGQQVTLSCSPISGHRSVSWYQQTPGQGLQFLFEYFSETQRNKGNFPGRFSGRQFSNSRSEMNVSTLELGDSALYLCASSTDQAPEAFFGQGTRLTVV.

This clone was recorded only once. The rearrangement uses TRBV7-2 and TRBJ1-3; 7 bases align to TRBD1. J lost 3 bases, V lost 4 bases, and 9 bases had no gene match. The CDR3 spans 16 residues. The germline V gene encodes CDR1 SGHTA and CDR2 FQGNSA. The CDR3 sequence: CASSYQGRGLGNTIYF. The CDR3 DNA reads TGTGCCAGCAGCTACCAGGGAAGGGGGCTTGGAAACACCATATATTTT.

The V call is TRBV5-4, the J call TRBJ1-2; D is uncertain. Germline V gene lookup returns CDR1 SGHNT and CDR2 YYREEE (reference sequence). The CDR3 consists of 13 residues. Between the trimmed V and J ends, which lost 2 bases and 8 bases, there was a span of 13 bases. The CDR3 spells CASSFMSEKGYTF. The CDR3 bases are TGTGCCAGCAGCTTTATGAGCGAGAAGGGCTACACCTTC.

The CDR3 DNA reads as TGTGCCAGCAGTGAAAGTGGGACAGGAGGGGAAAAACTGTTTTTT. Translating it yields CASSESGTGGEKLFF. The chain joins TRBV25-1 to TRBJ1-4; 8 bases align to TRBD1. Trimming at V came to 2 bases and at J to 8 bases, leaving 7 bases not matched to a gene. The V gene's germline CDR1 is MGHDK and CDR2 SYGVNS. The CDR3 length is 15 residues.

The chain couples TRBV7-9 to TRBJ2-1, with 9 nucleotides matching TRBD1. The germline V gene encodes CDR1 SEHNR and CDR2 FQNEAQ (reference sequence). The V and J ends lost 4 bases and 0 bases, in that order; junction bases with no gene match: 4. There are 16 residues in the CDR3. This CDR3 reads CASSSQGQGSYNEQFF. The CDR3 DNA reads TGTGCCAGCAGCTCGCAGGGACAGGGCTCCTACAATGAGCAGTTCTTC.

This sequence joins TRBV4-1 and TRBJ2-2, with D possibly matching TRBD2 (5 bases). The CDR3 is 17 amino acids. Trimming left V 4 bases short and J 2 bases short, with 17 bases between. Germline CDR1 reads MGHRA; CDR2 reads YSYEKL. The CDR3: CASSRSTAAANTGELFF. The CDR3 bases are TGCGCCAGCAGCCGCTCGACCGCAGCGGCTAACACCGGGGAGCTGTTTTTT.

The chain recombines TRBV6-5 with TRBJ1-1; D gene ambiguous. V was trimmed by 0 bases and J by 4 bases, leaving 6 bases between them. Germline-derived CDR1 and CDR2 are MNHEY and SVGAGI. The CDR3 extends over 13 amino acids. The CDR3 is CASSYSKLTEAFF. The CDR3 coding sequence is TGTGCCAGCAGTTACTCGAAGCTCACTGAAGCTTTCTTT.

This chain joins TRBV29-1 and TRBJ1-1, with D tentatively TRBD1 (5 bases). Germline V CDR1 and CDR2: SQVTM, ANQGSEA. The CDR3 is 13 amino acids. Trimming removed 8 bases at V and 0 bases at J, with 13 bases between. The CDR3 DNA follows: TGCAGCACCCGGGGGGGGTTGAACACTGAAGCTTTCTTT. Its protein product is CSTRGGLNTEAFF.

The V and J genes are TRBV9 and TRBJ2-3; no definite D call. V lost 2 bases to trimming and J lost 0 bases, with 4 bases between them. This CDR3 is 13 amino acids long. In germline, CDR1 is SGDLS, CDR2 YYNGEE. CDR3 bases: TGTGCCAGCAGCGTTGGTAGCACAGATACGCAGTATTTT. Translating gives CASSVGSTDTQYF.

The chain combines TRBV6-4 with TRBJ2-1; D may correspond to TRBD1 or TRBD2 (5 bases each). Germline values: CDR1 MRHNA, CDR2 SNTAGT. The CDR3 is 14 residues long. V lost 5 bases, J lost 3 bases, and 11 bases lay in between. The CDR3 coding sequence is TGTGCCAGCAGTCGAGGGGCCTACTACAATGAGCAGTTCTTC. Translation gives CASSRGAYYNEQFF.

This chain connects TRBV2 to TRBJ2-7; TRBD1 agrees at 10 bases. The CDR3 extends over 16 amino acids. V shed 5 bases and J 4 bases; nucleotides not matched to a gene: 11. CDR1 and CDR2 from the germline V gene are SNHLY and FYNNEI. For the CDR3, the DNA is TGTGCCAGCAGTATCTTTCCAGGACAGGGGGAATACGAGCAGTACTTC. Residues: CASSIFPGQGEYEQYF.

In DNA form, the CDR3 reads TGTGCCAGCAGCTTGGCCAGGGACAGTTTAGATACGCAGTATTTT. Residues: CASSLARDSLDTQYF. This rearrangement joins TRBV5-4 to TRBJ2-3; TRBD1 agrees at 7 bases. CDR3 length: 15 amino acids. The V gene end was trimmed by 0 bases and the J gene end by 5 bases; junction bases not matched to a gene: 6. Germline CDR1 is SGHNT and CDR2 is YYREEE (reference sequence).

This clone appeared once. The gene calls are TRBV3-1 (or the pseudogene TRBV3-2) and TRBJ1-1, with 9 bases identical to TRBD1. CDR3 length: 14 residues. CDR1 and CDR2 (germline): LGHDT, YNNKEL (reference sequence). Germline trimming cut 9 bases from V and 3 bases from J; bases unmatched to any gene: 8. The CDR3 loop reads CASRWTGVDTEAFF. In DNA form, the CDR3 reads TGTGCCAGTCGCTGGACAGGGGTTGACACTGAAGCTTTCTTT.

The chain uses TRBV10-1 and TRBJ2-5; TRBD1 is a possible D gene (6 bases). Germline assignment: CDR1 WNHNN and CDR2 SYGVQD (reference sequence). Deletions cut 2 bases from V and 3 bases from J, with 13 bases between. The CDR3 has 15 residues. In DNA form, the CDR3 reads TGCGCCAGCAGTGAGATGTTTAGGACAGAAGAGACCCAGTACTTC. It encodes CASSEMFRTEETQYF.

This clone is a singleton in its sample. This chain connects TRBV15 to TRBJ2-2; D is unresolved. CDR3 length: 15 amino acids. Trimming removed 0 bases from V and 2 bases from J, with 7 bases in between. Germline loops: CDR1 LNHNV, CDR2 YYDKDF (reference sequence). The CDR3, as DNA: TGTGCCACCAGCAGAGATCTGGGAAACACCGGGGAGCTGTTTTTT. The encoded protein is CATSRDLGNTGELFF.

CDR3: CASRGGFYNEQFF. The DNA of the CDR3 is TGTGCCAGCAGGGGGGGGTTCTACAATGAGCAGTTCTTC. The chain couples TRBV28 to TRBJ2-1; 7 nucleotides agree with TRBD2. The CDR3 sequence is 13 residues long. CDR1 MDHEN and CDR2 SYDVKM come from the germline V gene. V gave up 6 bases and J gave up 3 bases; unmatched junction bases: 2.